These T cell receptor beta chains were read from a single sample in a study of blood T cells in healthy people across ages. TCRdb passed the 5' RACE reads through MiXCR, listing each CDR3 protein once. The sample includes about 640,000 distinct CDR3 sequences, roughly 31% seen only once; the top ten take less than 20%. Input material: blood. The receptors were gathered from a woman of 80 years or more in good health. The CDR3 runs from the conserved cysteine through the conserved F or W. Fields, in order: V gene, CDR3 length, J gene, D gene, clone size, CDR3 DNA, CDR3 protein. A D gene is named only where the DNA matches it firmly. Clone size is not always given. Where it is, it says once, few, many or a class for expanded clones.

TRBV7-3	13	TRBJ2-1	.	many	TGTGCCAGCAGCTTGGCTAGGCTCAATGAGCAGTTCTTC	CASSLARLNEQFF
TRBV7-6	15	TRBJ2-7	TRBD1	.	TGTGCCAGCAGCTTTAGGACAGGGAGCTCCTACGAGCACTACTTC	CASSFRTGSSYEHYF
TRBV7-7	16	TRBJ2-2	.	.	TGTGCTAGCAGCCCGAGTGGACCGCCGAACACCGGGGAGCTGTTTTTT	CASSPSGPPNTGELFF
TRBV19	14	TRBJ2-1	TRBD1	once	TGTGCCAGTAGCGGGACAGTTGTTGACAATGAGCAGTTCTTC	CASSGTVVDNEQFF
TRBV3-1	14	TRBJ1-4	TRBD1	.	TGTGCCAGCAGCCAAACGGAGCAGGGGGCAGGGCTGTTTTTT	CASSQTEQGAGLFF
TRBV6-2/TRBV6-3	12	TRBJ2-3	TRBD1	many	TGTGCCAGCAGTCGGACAGGGGATACGCAGTATTTT	CASSRTGDTQYF
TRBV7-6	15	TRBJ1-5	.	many	TGTGCCAGCAGCTTAGATAGCACGAGTAATCAGCCCCAGCATTTT	CASSLDSTSNQPQHF
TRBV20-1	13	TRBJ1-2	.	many	TGCAGTGCTAGAGATCCGGTACAGGATGGCTACACCTTC	CSARDPVQDGYTF
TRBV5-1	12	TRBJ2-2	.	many	TGCGCCAGCAGGGAAAACACCGGGGAGCTGTTTTTT	CASRENTGELFF
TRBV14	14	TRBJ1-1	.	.	TGTGCCAGCAGCCGCGTCCCTGCAGAGGGTGAAGCTTTCTTT	CASSRVPAEGEAFF
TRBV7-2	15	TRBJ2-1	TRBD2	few	TGTGCCAACAGCTTCGGAGCGGGGGGGCGTTATGAGCAGTTCTTC	CANSFGAGGRYEQFF
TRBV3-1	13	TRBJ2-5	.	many	TGTGCCAGCGGGGGGGCTAACCAAGAGACCCAGTACTTC	CASGGANQETQYF
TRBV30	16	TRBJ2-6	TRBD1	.	TGTGCCTGGAGCCGGGACAGGACGCCAGGGGCCAACGTCCTGACTTTC	CAWSRDRTPGANVLTF
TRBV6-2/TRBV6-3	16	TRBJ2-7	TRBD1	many	TGTGCCAGCAGTTGGAGTCGGGACAGGCCACGGGGTGAGCAGTACTTC	CASSWSRDRPRGEQYF
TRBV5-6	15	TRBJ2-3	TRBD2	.	TGTGCCAGCAGCTTGAGGCGGGAGAATTCAGATACGCAGTATTTT	CASSLRRENSDTQYF
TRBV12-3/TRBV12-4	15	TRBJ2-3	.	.	TGTGCCAGCAGTTCCCCCCGCGGTCGCACAGATACGCAGTATTTT	CASSSPRGRTDTQYF
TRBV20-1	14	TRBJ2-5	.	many	TGCAGTGCTAGTCTCGGAGGGGGCCAAGAGACCCAGTACTTC	CSASLGGGQETQYF
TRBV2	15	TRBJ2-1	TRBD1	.	TGTACCAGCACAGAGGGACAGAGTCACTACAATGAGCAGTTCTTC	CTSTEGQSHYNEQFF
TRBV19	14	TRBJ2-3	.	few	TGTGCCAGTAGGATAGGAAGTAGCACAGATACGCAGTATTTT	CASRIGSSTDTQYF
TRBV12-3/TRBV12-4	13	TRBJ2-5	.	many	TGTGCCAGCAGTTTGAGGGTCGGGGAGACCCAGTACTTC	CASSLRVGETQYF
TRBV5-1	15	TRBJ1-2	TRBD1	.	TGCGCCAGCAGCTCCCAGGGGGAACCGACTAGTGGCTACACCTTC	CASSSQGEPTSGYTF
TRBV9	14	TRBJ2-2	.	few	TGTGCCAGCAGCGTAGGGGGCACGACCGGGGAGCTGTTTTTT	CASSVGGTTGELFF
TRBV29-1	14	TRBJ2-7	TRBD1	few	TGCAGCGTCAACCGGGACAGGCCCTACAATGAGCAGTACTTC	CSVNRDRPYNEQYF
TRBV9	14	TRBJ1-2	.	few	TGTGCCAGCAGCCCTTCAGACAGGAGCTATGGCTACACCTTC	CASSPSDRSYGYTF
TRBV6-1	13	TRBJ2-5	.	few	TGTGCCAGCAGGATGGACGGTGGGGAGACCCAGTACTTC	CASRMDGGETQYF
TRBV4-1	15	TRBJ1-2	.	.	TGCGCCAGCAGCCAAGATCTTACAGGGTTCTATGGCTACACCTTC	CASSQDLTGFYGYTF
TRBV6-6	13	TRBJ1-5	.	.	TGTGCCAGCAGTTTGATGAGGGATCAGCCCCAGCATTTT	CASSLMRDQPQHF
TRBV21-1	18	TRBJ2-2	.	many	TGTGCCAGCAGCAAAGATCCGGGACAGGGGGTCAACACCGGGGAGCTGTTTTTT	CASSKDPGQGVNTGELFF
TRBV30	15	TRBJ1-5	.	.	TGTGCCTGGAGTGTAGGGGGGGCAACTAATCAGCCCCAGCATTTT	CAWSVGGATNQPQHF
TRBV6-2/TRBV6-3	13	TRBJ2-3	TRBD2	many	TGTGCCAGCAGTCGGGGGGGGAGAGATACGCAGTATTTT	CASSRGGRDTQYF
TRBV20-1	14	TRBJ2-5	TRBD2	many	TGCAGTGCTAGAGTAGCGGGGGGCCAAGAGACCCAGTACTTC	CSARVAGGQETQYF
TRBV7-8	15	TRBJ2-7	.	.	TGTGCCAGCAGCAGGGGTAGCGATTTATGGAATGAGCAGTACTTC	CASSRGSDLWNEQYF
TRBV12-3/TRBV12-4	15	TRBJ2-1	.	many	TGTGCCAGCAGTTTGATCGGGGGCCTATCGCATGAGCAGTTCTTC	CASSLIGGLSHEQFF
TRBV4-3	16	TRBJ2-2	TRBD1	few	TGCGCCAGCAGCCAAGAGGGGACAGGGCACGACGGGGAGCTGTTTTTT	CASSQEGTGHDGELFF
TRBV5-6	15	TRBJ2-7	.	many	TGTGCCAGCAGCTTGTTGGGACTTACTGAGGACGAGCAGTACTTC	CASSLLGLTEDEQYF